The T cell receptor (beta chain) under discussion was sequenced for a study of T cell repertoires in cytomegalovirus infection. Study overall: From public TCR beta signatures came an indication of both CMV infection and matching HLA type. Regarding the study as a whole: Across the ex vivo response, the dominant clonotypes were HLA-C-restricted CMV-specific TCR beta clonotypes. Cumulated frequencies of public TCR beta families served to identify carriers of CMV plus the relevant HLA.

MiXCR, run by TCRdb on the reads, gives a single entry per CDR3 protein. This sample has about 300,000 distinct CDR3 sequences, with about 23% found just once. V dropped 7 bases and J dropped 8 bases, with 18 bases sitting between them. This CDR3 contains 14 residues. Looked up from germline, CDR1 is MDHEN and CDR2 is SYDVKM. This clonotype was detected many times. Its antigen is undetermined. This receptor was identified in a human donor in good health (CMV status not recorded). Some clones in this sample may be carry-over from other donors' samples. V is TRBV28 and J is TRBJ2-1; possibly TRBD2 for D (7 bases). Sequencing used PBMCs. The CDR3 DNA sequence: TGTGCCAGCATAAGGGGGGGGCCCGAGGATGAGCAGTTCTTC. Its translation: CASIRGGPEDEQFF.